This T cell receptor beta chain stems from a study of identical twins. TCRdb independently ran MiXCR on the 5' RACE reads; one entry per CDR3 protein. Among approximately 500,000 distinct CDR3 sequences listed, 24% were seen once. Among all donors, each was a healthy Caucasian. The V gene's germline CDR1 is ENHRY and CDR2 SYGVKD. This CDR3 comprises 13 residues. Trimming shortened V by 3 bases and J by 5 bases, and 10 bases separated the two germline ends. The same specimen was also included in a second study, on T cells expressing NK-cell markers. As that report states: Dominant NKG2C+ clonotypes made up about 1.0-7.0% of CD8+ T cells in 5 or 6 donors. Specificity for HCMV among expanded NKG2C+ T cell clones was not established.

Sequencing was done on a sample of CD4+ T cells sorted from blood. This chain uses TRBV10-3 with TRBJ1-1; D gene uncertain. This TCR came from a woman aged 18-29 years in good health. CDR3 in DNA: TGTGCCATCAGTGACGCCCGAACGACTGAAGCTTTCTTT. Translated, it gives CAISDARTTEAFF.